The 3 T cell receptor beta chains below come from one sample, sequenced in a study of T-cell reconstitution after alpha-beta-depleted transplantation in children. Molecular barcoding with unique molecular identifiers was used for the TCRbeta library. One entry per CDR3 protein results from TCRdb running MiXCR on the PCR reads. The sample lists roughly 200,000 distinct CDR3 sequences, approximately 10% occurring once. This specimen was PBMCs, taken before TCRalphabeta/CD19-depleted stem cell transplant. These receptors originate from a child less than two years old with acute myeloid leukemia, due to receive a stem cell transplant.

This clonotype has just a few counts. This sequence joins TRBV6-1 and TRBJ2-3; D unresolved. The V and J ends lost 5 bases and 0 bases respectively, with 12 bases between them. CDR3 size: 15 residues. Germline V gives CDR1 MNHNS, CDR2 SASEGT. The CDR3 nucleotides are TGTGCCAGCAGTCAAATCTATTCTAGCACAGATACGCAGTATTTT. Protein: CASSQIYSSTDTQYF.

In this sample, this clonotype turned up many times. The chain carries TRBV12-3 or TRBV12-4 and TRBJ2-1; TRBD2 aligns across 14 bases. This CDR3 is 17 amino acids long. The junction had 6 bases not matched to a gene; V was cut back by 6 bases and J by 2 bases. DNA for the CDR3: TGTGCCAGCAGCTCAGGACTAGCGGGGGGCGCCTACAATGAGCAGTTCTTC. This translates into CASSSGLAGGAYNEQFF.

The rearrangement uses TRBV5-1 and TRBJ1-4; D is possibly TRBD1 (5 bases). V lost 4 bases to trimming and J lost 8 bases, with 21 bases between them. This CDR3 spans 16 amino acids. CDR1 is SGHRS, CDR2 YFSETQ, per germline. CDR3 loop: CASSPELGGGGEKLFF. In nucleotides, the CDR3 is TGCGCCAGCAGCCCCGAGTTGGGGGGAGGAGGAGAAAAACTGTTTTTT.